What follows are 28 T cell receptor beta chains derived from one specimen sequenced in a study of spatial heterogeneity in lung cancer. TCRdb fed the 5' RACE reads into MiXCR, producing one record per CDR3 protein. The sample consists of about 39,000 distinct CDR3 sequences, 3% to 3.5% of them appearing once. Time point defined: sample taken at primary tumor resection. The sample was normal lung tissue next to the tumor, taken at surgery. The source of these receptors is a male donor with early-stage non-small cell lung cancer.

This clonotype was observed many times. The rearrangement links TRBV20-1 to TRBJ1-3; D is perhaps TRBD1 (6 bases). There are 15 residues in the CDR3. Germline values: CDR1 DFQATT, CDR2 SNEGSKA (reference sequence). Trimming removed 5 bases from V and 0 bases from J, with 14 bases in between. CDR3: CSAYKDRTSGNTIYF. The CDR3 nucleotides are TGCAGTGCTTATAAAGACAGGACCTCTGGAAACACCATATATTTT.

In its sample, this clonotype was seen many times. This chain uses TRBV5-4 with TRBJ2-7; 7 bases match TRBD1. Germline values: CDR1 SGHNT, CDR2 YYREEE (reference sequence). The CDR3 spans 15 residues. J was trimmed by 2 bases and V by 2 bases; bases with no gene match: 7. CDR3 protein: CASSLAPGTAYEQYF. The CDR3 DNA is TGTGCCAGCAGCTTAGCTCCGGGGACAGCCTACGAGCAGTACTTC.

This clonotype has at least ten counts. In nucleotides, the CDR3 is TGTGCCAGTAGTACGCAGGGGCTCCCATCAGATACGCAGTATTTT. It encodes CASSTQGLPSDTQYF. The gene calls are TRBV19 and TRBJ2-3; D might be TRBD1 (6 bases). CDR1 and CDR2 from the germline V gene are LNHDA and SQIVND (reference sequence). The CDR3 extends over 15 amino acids. V lost 4 bases, J lost 4 bases, and 15 bases lay in between.

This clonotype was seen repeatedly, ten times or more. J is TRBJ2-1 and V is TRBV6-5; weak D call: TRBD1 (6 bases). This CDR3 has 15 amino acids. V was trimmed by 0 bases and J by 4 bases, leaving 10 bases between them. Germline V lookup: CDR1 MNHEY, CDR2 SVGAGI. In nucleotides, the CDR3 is TGTGCCAGCAGTTACTCGACAGGCGGGTACAATGAGCAGTTCTTC. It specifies CASSYSTGGYNEQFF.

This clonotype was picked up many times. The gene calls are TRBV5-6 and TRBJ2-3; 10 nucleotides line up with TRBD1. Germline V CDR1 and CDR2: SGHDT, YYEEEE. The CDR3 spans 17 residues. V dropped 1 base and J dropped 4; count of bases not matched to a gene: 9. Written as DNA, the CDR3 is TGTGCCAGCAGCTTGCTCCCGGGACAGGGGATCGCAGATACGCAGTATTTT. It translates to CASSLLPGQGIADTQYF. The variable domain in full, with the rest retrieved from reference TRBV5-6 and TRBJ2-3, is DAGVTQSPTHLIKTRGQQVTLRCSPKSGHDTVSWYQQALGQGPQFIFQYYEEEERQRGNFPDRFSGHQFPNYSSELNVNALLLGDSALYLCASSLLPGQGIADTQYFGPGTRLTVL.

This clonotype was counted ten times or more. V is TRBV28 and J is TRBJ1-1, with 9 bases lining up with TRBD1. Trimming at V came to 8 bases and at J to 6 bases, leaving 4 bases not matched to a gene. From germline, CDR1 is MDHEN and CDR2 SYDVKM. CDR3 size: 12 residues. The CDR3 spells CASGTGRAEAFF. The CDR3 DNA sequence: TGTGCCAGCGGGACAGGGCGGGCTGAAGCTTTCTTT.

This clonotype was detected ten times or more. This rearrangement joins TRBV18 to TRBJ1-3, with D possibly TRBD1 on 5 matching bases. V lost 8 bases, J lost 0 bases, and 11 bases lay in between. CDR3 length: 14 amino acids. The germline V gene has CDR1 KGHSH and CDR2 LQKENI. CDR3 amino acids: CASRDSLSGNTIYF. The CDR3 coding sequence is TGTGCCAGCCGCGACAGCCTCTCTGGAAACACCATATATTTT.

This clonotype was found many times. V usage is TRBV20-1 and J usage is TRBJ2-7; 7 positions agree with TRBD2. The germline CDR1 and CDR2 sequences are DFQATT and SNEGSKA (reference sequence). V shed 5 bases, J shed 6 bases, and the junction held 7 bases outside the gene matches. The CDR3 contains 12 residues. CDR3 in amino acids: CSALRDYGEQYF. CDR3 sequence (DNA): TGCAGTGCTTTGCGGGACTATGGCGAGCAGTACTTC.

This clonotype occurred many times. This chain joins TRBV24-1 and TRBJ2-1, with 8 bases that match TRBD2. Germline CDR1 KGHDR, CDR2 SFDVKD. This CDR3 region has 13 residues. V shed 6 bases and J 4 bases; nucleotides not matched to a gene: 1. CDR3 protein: CATSIAGYNEQFF. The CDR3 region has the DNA TGTGCCACCAGTATAGCGGGGTACAATGAGCAGTTCTTC.

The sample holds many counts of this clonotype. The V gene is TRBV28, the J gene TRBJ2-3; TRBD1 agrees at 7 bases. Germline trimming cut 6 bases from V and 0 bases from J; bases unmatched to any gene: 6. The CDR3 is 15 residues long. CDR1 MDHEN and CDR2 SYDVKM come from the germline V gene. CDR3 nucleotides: TGTGCCAGCAGATCCACAGGGGCCAGCACAGATACGCAGTATTTT. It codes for CASRSTGASTDTQYF.

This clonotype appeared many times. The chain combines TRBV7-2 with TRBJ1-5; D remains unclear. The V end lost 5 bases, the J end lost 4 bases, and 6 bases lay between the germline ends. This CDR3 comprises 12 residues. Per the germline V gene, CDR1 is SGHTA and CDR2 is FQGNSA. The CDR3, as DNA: TGTGCCAGCAGCCAAAGTAATCAGCCCCAGCATTTT. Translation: CASSQSNQPQHF. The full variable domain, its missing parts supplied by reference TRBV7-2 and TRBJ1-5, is GAGVSQSPSNKVTEKGKDVELRCDPISGHTALYWYRQSLGQGLEFLIYFQGNSAPDKSGLPSDRFSAERTGGSVSTLTIQRTQQEDSAVYLCASSQSNQPQHFGDGTRLSIL.

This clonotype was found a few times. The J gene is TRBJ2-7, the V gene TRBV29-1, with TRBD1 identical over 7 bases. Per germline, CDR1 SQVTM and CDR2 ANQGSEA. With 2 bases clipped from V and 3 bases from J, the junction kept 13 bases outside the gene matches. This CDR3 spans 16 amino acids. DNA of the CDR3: TGCAGCGTTGAATCCCTAGGGACAGATGGATACTACGAGCAGTACTTC. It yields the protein CSVESLGTDGYYEQYF.

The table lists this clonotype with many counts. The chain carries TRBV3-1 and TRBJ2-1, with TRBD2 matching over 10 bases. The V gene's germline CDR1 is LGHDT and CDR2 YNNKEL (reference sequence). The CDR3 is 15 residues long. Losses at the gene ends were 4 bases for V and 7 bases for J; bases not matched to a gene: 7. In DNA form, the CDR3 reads TGTGCCAGCAGCCCCCTAGCGGGAGTCGGGAATGAGCAGTTCTTC. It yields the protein CASSPLAGVGNEQFF.

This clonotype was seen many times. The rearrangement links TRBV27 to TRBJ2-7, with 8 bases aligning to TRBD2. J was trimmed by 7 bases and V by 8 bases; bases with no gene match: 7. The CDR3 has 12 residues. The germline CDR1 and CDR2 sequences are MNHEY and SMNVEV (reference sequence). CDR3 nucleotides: TGTGCCAGCGGACTAGCAGTAGGGGAGCAGTACTTC. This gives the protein CASGLAVGEQYF.

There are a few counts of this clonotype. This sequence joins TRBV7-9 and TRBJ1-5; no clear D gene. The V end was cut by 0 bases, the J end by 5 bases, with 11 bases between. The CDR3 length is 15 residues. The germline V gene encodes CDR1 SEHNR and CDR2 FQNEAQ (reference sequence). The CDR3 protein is CASSLAGAGYQPQHF. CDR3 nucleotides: TGTGCCAGCAGCTTAGCTGGAGCGGGGTATCAGCCCCAGCATTTT.

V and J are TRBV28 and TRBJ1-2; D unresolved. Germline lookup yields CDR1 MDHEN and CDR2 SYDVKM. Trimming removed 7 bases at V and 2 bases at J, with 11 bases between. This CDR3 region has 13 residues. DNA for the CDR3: TGTGCCAGCACGGTGGGGAACAACTATGGCTACACCTTC. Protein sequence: CASTVGNNYGYTF.

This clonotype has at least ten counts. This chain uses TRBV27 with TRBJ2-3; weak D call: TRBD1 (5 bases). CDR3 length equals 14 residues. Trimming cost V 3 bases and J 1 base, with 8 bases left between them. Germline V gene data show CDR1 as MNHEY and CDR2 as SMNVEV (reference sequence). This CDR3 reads CASSFLGGTDTQYF. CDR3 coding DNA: TGTGCCAGCAGTTTCCTAGGGGGCACAGATACGCAGTATTTT.

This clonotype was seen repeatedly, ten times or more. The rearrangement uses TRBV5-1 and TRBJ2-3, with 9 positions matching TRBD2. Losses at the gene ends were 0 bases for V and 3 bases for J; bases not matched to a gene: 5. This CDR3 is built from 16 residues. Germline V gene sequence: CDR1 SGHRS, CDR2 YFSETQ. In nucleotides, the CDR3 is TGCGCCAGCAGCTTGGGTCTAGCGGGGCCAACAGATACGCAGTATTTT. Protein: CASSLGLAGPTDTQYF.

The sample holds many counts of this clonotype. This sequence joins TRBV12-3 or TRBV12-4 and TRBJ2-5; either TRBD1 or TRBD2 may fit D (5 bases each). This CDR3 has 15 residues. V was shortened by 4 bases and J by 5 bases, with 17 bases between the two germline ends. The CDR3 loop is CASSSHRDGSETQYF. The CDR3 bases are TGTGCCAGCAGTTCCCATAGGGACGGGTCCGAGACCCAGTACTTC.

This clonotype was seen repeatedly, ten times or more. CDR3 sequence reads: CSARDFGTGVHEQYF. DNA of the CDR3: TGCAGTGCTAGAGATTTTGGGACAGGGGTGCACGAGCAGTACTTC. This sequence joins TRBV20-1 and TRBJ2-7, with 10 bases identical to TRBD1. With V trimmed by 0 bases and J by 5 bases, 7 bases remained unmatched. The germline CDR1 and CDR2 sequences are DFQATT and SNEGSKA (reference sequence). The CDR3 sequence is 15 residues long.

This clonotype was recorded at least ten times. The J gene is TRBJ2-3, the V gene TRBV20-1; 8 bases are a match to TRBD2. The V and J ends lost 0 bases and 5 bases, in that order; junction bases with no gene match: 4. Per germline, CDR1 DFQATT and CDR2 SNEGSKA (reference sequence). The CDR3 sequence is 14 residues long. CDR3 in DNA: TGCAGTGCTAGAGATGGAGCGGGGGTAGATACGCAGTATTTT. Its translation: CSARDGAGVDTQYF.

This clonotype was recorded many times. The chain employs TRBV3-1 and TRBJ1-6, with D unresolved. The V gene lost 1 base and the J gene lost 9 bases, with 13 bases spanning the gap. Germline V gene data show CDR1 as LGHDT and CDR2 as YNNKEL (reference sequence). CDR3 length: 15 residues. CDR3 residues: CASSQVQKGGSPLHF. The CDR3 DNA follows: TGTGCCAGCAGCCAAGTGCAGAAAGGCGGTTCACCCCTCCACTTT.

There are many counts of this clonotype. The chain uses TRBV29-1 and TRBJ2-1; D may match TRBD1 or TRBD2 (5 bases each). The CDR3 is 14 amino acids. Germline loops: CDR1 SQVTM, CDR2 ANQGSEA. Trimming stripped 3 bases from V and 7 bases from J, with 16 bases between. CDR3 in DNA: TGCAGCGTTGATTCAACCGGGACGAAGAATGAGCAGTTCTTC. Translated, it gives CSVDSTGTKNEQFF.

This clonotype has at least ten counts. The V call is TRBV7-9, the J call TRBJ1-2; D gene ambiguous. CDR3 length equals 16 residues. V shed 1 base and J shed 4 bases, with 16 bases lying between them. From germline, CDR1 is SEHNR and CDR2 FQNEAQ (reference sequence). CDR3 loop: CASSLGAGSRTYGYTF. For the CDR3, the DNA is TGTGCCAGCAGCTTAGGGGCCGGAAGCCGCACCTATGGCTACACCTTC.

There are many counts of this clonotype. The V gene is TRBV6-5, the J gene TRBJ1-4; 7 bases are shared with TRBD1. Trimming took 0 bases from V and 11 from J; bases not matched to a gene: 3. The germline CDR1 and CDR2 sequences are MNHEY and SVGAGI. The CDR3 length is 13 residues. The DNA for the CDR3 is TGTGCCAGCAGTTACTCGGGGACAGCTAAACTGTTTTTT. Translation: CASSYSGTAKLFF.

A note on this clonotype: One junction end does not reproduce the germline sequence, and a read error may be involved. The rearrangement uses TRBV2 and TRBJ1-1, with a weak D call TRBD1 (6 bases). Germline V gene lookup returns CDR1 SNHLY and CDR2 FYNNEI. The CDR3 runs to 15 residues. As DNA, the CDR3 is TGTGCCAGCCAAACAGGGCCAATAATGAACTCTGAAGCTTTCTTT. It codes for CASQTGPIMNSEAFF.

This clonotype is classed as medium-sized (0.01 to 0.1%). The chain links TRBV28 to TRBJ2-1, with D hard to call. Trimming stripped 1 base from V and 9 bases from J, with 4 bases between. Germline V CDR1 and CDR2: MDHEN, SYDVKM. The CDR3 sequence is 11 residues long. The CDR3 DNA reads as TGTGCCAGCAGTTTATATGTTGAGCAGTTCTTC. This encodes CASSLYVEQFF.

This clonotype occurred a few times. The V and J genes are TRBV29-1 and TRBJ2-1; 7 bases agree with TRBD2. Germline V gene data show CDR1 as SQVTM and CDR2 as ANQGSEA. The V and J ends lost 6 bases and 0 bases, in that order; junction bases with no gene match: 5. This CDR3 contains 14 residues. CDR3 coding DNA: TGCAGCGTGATAGCGGGCAGCTCCTACAATGAGCAGTTCTTC. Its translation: CSVIAGSSYNEQFF.